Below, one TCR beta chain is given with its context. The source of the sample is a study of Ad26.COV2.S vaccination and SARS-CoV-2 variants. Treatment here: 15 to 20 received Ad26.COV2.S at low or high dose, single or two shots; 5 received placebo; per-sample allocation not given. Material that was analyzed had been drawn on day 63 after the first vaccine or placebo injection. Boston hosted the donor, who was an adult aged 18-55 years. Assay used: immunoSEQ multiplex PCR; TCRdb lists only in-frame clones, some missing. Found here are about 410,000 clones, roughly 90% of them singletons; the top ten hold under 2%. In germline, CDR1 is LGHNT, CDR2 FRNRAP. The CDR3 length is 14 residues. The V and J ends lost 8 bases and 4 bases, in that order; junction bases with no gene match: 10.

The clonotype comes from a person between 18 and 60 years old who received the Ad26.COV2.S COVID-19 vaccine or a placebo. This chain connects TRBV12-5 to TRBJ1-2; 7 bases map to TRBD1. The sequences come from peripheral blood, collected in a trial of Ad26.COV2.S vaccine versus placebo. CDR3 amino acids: CASSRDHRGYGYTF. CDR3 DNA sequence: TGTGCTAGTTCCCGGGATCACAGGGGCTATGGCTACACCTTC.